What follows are 9 T cell receptor beta chains derived from one specimen sequenced in a study of blood T cell repertoires in COVID-19. Data came from immunoSEQ multiplex PCR; TCRdb stores just in-frame clones and leaves some out. The data show fewer than 300,000 clones, roughly 87% seen once. What was sequenced was peripheral blood. Every receptor here comes from a woman in her thirties with acute or convalescent COVID-19.

This clone was counted at least ten times. The gene calls are TRBV3-1 (or the pseudogene TRBV3-2) and TRBJ1-2, with TRBD1 matching 10 bases. Germline CDR1 and CDR2: LGHDT and YNNKEL (reference sequence). This CDR3 region has 15 residues. After removal of 5 bases from V and 2 bases from J, the junction contained 5 bases not matched to a gene. In DNA, the CDR3 is TGTGCCAGCAGCTACTTGGGACAGGGGAACTATGGCTACACCTTC. The encoded protein is CASSYLGQGNYGYTF.

V gene TRBV2 combines with J gene TRBJ1-2, with 8 positions matching TRBD1. The CDR3 runs to 13 residues. Germline V gives CDR1 SNHLY, CDR2 FYNNEI. With 7 bases clipped from V and 6 bases from J, the junction kept 7 bases outside the gene matches. CDR3 in DNA: TGTGCCAGCACCGAGTGGACAGGGCATGGCTACACCTTC. Encoded protein: CASTEWTGHGYTF.

This clone was recorded only once. This sequence joins TRBV2 and TRBJ2-1; 9 nucleotides agree with TRBD2. Germline CDR1 reads SNHLY; CDR2 reads FYNNEI. The CDR3 totals 15 residues. V gave up 5 bases and J gave up 3 bases; unmatched junction bases: 5. The CDR3 here is CASSLIAGVYNEQFF. DNA for the CDR3: TGTGCCAGCAGTCTTATAGCGGGAGTCTACAATGAGCAGTTCTTC.

The V and J genes are TRBV23-1 and TRBJ1-5; 7 positions agree with TRBD1. TRBV23-1 is an ORF, with its function uncertain. The V segment lost 0 bases and the J segment 4 bases; nucleotides outside the gene matches: 18. This CDR3 region has 20 residues. The CDR3, as DNA: TGCGCCAGCAGTCAATCCAAGAATAAAGGTAAGACAGGGAGGAATCAGCCCCAGCATTTT. Its protein product is CASSQSKNKGKTGRNQPQHF.

The CDR3 loop is CASSIVQGATEAFF. DNA for the CDR3: TGTGCCAGTAGTATAGTACAGGGGGCTACTGAAGCTTTCTTT. V gene TRBV19 combines with J gene TRBJ1-1, with 9 positions matching TRBD1. With V trimmed by 1 base and J by 5 bases, 2 bases remained unmatched. Germline loops: CDR1 LNHDA, CDR2 SQIVND (reference sequence). The CDR3 is 14 amino acids.

This clone was seen a few times. This chain connects TRBV4-1 to TRBJ1-1; 8 nucleotides agree with TRBD1. Germline lookup yields CDR1 MGHRA and CDR2 YSYEKL. The length of the CDR3 is 15 residues. The J segment lost 0 bases and the V segment lost 4 bases, leaving 4 bases of the junction unmatched. The CDR3 DNA reads as TGCGCCAGCAGCCTACCGGGACAGGTGAACACTGAAGCTTTCTTT. Translating gives CASSLPGQVNTEAFF.

This clone was seen a few times. This sequence joins TRBV6-6 and TRBJ2-7; 10 nucleotides agree with TRBD2. The V gene's germline CDR1 is MNHNY and CDR2 SVGAGI (reference sequence). This CDR3 is built from 15 residues. J gave up 7 bases and V 4 bases, and 10 bases lay outside the gene matches. The CDR3 bases are TGTGCCAGCAGTTTTCCTTTAGCGGGAGGAAGGGAGCAGTACTTC. It codes for CASSFPLAGGREQYF.

The V and J genes are TRBV19 and TRBJ2-1, with 15 bases aligning to TRBD2. CDR1 and CDR2 (germline): LNHDA, SQIVND (reference sequence). The CDR3 contains 15 residues. The V gene end was trimmed by 7 bases and the J gene end by 9 bases; junction bases not matched to a gene: 7. The CDR3 coding sequence is TGTGCCAGTACTGGACTAGCGGGAGGGCCGGTTGAGCAGTTCTTC. Translated, it gives CASTGLAGGPVEQFF.

The chain employs TRBV19 and TRBJ1-5; unclear D gene. V gave up 8 bases and J gave up 4 bases, with 15 bases separating them. CDR3 length: 14 amino acids. The V gene's germline CDR1 is LNHDA and CDR2 SQIVND (reference sequence). The DNA of the CDR3 is TGTGCCAGTGCCGACCGGGTCTTTAATCAGCCCCAGCATTTT. It codes for CASADRVFNQPQHF.